The entry below gives a single T cell receptor (beta chain) sequence along with its context. Next came a second PCR, run for about 7 to 12 cycles, which used a sample-barcoded 5' primer along with a J-beta primer mix. One entry per CDR3 protein, called by TCRdb with MiXCR from the 5' RACE reads. The table includes 800,000 to 950,000 distinct CDR3 sequences, roughly 28% detected once. This CDR3 spans 16 amino acids. Germline assignment: CDR1 SGHNT and CDR2 YYREEE (reference sequence). The trim removed 0 bases at V and 4 bases at J, leaving 10 bases unmatched. The sample is drawn from a study of blood T cells in healthy people across ages. Separately, the same data were catalogued under a study of T cells of mothers and their children.

V usage is TRBV5-4 and J usage is TRBJ2-7; TRBD2 matches 7 bases. The sequenced material came from blood. This receptor was taken from a woman aged 40 to 55 in good health. The CDR3 sequence is CASSLAGGGGRYEQYF. CDR3 DNA sequence: TGTGCCAGCAGCTTGGCCGGAGGAGGCGGGAGATACGAGCAGTACTTC.